The source of this T cell receptor beta chain is a study of CD8+CD57+ T cells in acquired aplastic anemia. Points from the study as a whole: The study identified about 30 CD8+ CDR3 sequences shared by patients and controls. Patients did not significantly differ from controls in CD8+ Simpson's diversity.

All sequencing subjects had displayed CD8+CD57+ cell expansion on flow cytometry. Template material for TCR beta VDJ and CDR3 profiling consisted of genomic DNA. Using its own MiXCR run on the reads, TCRdb lists one record per CDR3 protein. The sample records around 430,000 distinct CDR3 sequences, under 40% being singletons. Details on this clonotype: What it binds is unknown.

The CDR3 consists of 14 residues. Trimming cost V 5 bases and J 3 bases, with 11 bases left between them. The germline V gene has CDR1 LNHDA and CDR2 SQIVND (reference sequence). Sequenced input: sorted CD4+, CD8+, or CD8+CD57+ T cells (not recorded which) from PBMCs. This clonotype originated in a human donor with aplastic anemia. The chain uses TRBV19 and TRBJ1-5; no firm D call. The CDR3 bases are TGTGCCAGTAGTGCCGGGCTCCACAATCAGCCCCAGCATTTT. This gives the protein CASSAGLHNQPQHF.